Below, 22 T cell receptor beta chains from the same sample are listed, as sequenced in a study of shared clonotypes between healthy human individuals. TCRdb keeps only in-frame clones here, not all; method: immunoSEQ multiplex PCR. Of roughly 2.4 million clones in the sample, approximately 94% were seen once. What was sequenced was naive CD4+ T cells sorted from blood. Subset here: CD45RA+ positively selected. The origin of the receptors is a man younger than 35 in good health.

V and J are TRBV5-1 and TRBJ2-3, with D unresolved. Germline loops: CDR1 SGHRS, CDR2 YFSETQ. This CDR3 is 10 amino acids long. Trimming pared 8 bases from V and 2 bases from J, leaving 3 bases between. The CDR3 nucleotides read TGCGCCAGACACACAGATACGCAGTATTTT. Translating it yields CARHTDTQYF.

The gene calls are TRBV5-1 and TRBJ2-1; D gene unclear. This CDR3 has 13 amino acids. The germline V gene encodes CDR1 SGHRS and CDR2 YFSETQ. V was trimmed by 0 bases and J by 6 bases, leaving 7 bases between them. CDR3 in DNA: TGCGCCAGCAGCTTGGAGCCCCCCAATGAGCAGTTCTTC. Its translation is CASSLEPPNEQFF.

The chain links TRBV2 to TRBJ2-3, with D unresolved. CDR3 length equals 12 residues. V was shortened by 7 bases and J by 4 bases, with 9 bases between the two germline ends. Germline CDR1 SNHLY, CDR2 FYNNEI. The CDR3 reads CASNRVSDTQYF. Here the CDR3 DNA reads TGTGCCAGCAATCGGGTGTCAGATACGCAGTATTTT.

In regard to this clone: At the DNA level, this CDR3 is encoded by other sequences in the same sample as well. The V call is TRBV28, the J call TRBJ1-2; 8 bases align to TRBD1. Trimming removed 6 bases from V and 2 bases from J; junction bases left unmatched: 5. CDR3 length equals 14 residues. Germline assignment: CDR1 MDHEN and CDR2 SYDVKM. In DNA, the CDR3 is TGTGCCAGCAGGGCCGGGACAGGAAACTATGGCTACACCTTC. It is translated as CASRAGTGNYGYTF.

J is TRBJ1-1 and V is TRBV11-2; weak D call: TRBD1 (5 bases). Trimming took off 1 base at V and 6 bases at J, with 12 bases between the two ends. The CDR3 length is 14 residues. Germline V gene data show CDR1 as SGHAT and CDR2 as FQNNGV. The CDR3 reads CASSLVEGSAEAFF. The CDR3 DNA reads TGTGCCAGCAGCTTAGTGGAGGGGAGCGCTGAAGCTTTCTTT.

The chain has TRBV10-3 and TRBJ2-7, with TRBD1 matching over 7 bases. CDR1 ENHRY and CDR2 SYGVKD come from the germline V gene. Trimming at V came to 7 bases and at J to 2 bases, leaving 8 bases not matched to a gene. CDR3 length equals 14 residues. The CDR3 loop reads CAIKGAGNTYEQYF. The CDR3 nucleotides read TGTGCCATCAAGGGGGCCGGGAACACCTACGAGCAGTACTTC.

The V and J genes are TRBV27 and TRBJ1-2, with D perhaps matching TRBD1 (5 bases). This CDR3 region has 12 residues. The V gene's germline CDR1 is MNHEY and CDR2 SMNVEV (reference sequence). Trimming shortened V by 8 bases and J by 7 bases, and 14 bases separated the two germline ends. The CDR3 here is CASGKGQGGYTF. The DNA for the CDR3 is TGTGCCAGCGGGAAGGGGCAAGGTGGCTACACCTTC.

CDR3 bases: TGTGCCAGCAGTGAGTGGGCTGGGGCCAACGTCCTGACTTTC. This gives the protein CASSEWAGANVLTF. This chain links TRBV6-4 with TRBJ2-6; D is unresolved. V was clipped by 3 bases and J by 2 bases, with 5 bases between them. Germline loops: CDR1 MRHNA, CDR2 SNTAGT. This CDR3 spans 14 amino acids.

The chain uses TRBV5-1 and TRBJ1-1, with D uncertain. CDR1 SGHRS and CDR2 YFSETQ come from the germline V gene. Trimming pared 3 bases from V and 5 bases from J, leaving 11 bases between. The CDR3 extends over 13 amino acids. The CDR3 loop is CASSSREGTEAFF. In DNA form, the CDR3 reads TGCGCCAGCAGCTCGAGGGAGGGAACTGAAGCTTTCTTT. Drawing the rest from reference TRBV5-1 and TRBJ1-1, the complete variable domain is KAGVTQTPRYLIKTRGQQVTLSCSPISGHRSVSWYQQTPGQGLQFLFEYFSETQRNKGNFPGRFSGRQFSNSRSEMNVSTLELGDSALYLCASSSREGTEAFFGQGTRLTVV.

The rearrangement uses TRBV27 and TRBJ2-3; D unresolved. The CDR3 is 15 residues long. Between the trimmed V and J ends, which lost 5 bases and 1 base, there was a span of 13 bases. Looked up from germline, CDR1 is MNHEY and CDR2 is SMNVEV (reference sequence). The chain's CDR3 is CASSPLYRGTDTQYF. The CDR3 bases are TGTGCCAGCAGTCCCCTATATCGTGGCACAGATACGCAGTATTTT.

This rearrangement joins TRBV6-1 to TRBJ1-5, with D unresolved. The V and J ends lost 8 bases and 0 bases respectively, with 11 bases between them. Germline assignment: CDR1 MNHNS and CDR2 SASEGT. The CDR3 runs 14 residues. CDR3 nucleotide sequence: TGTGCCAGCCGGCCAGCTAATAGCAATCAGCCCCAGCATTTT. It is translated as CASRPANSNQPQHF.

Of note for this clone: The same CDR3 also results from other DNA sequences found in this sample. J is TRBJ2-7 and V is TRBV9, with 7 nucleotides matching TRBD1. The CDR3 loop spans 14 amino acids. Germline loops: CDR1 SGDLS, CDR2 YYNGEE. Losses at the gene ends were 4 bases for V and 0 bases for J; bases not matched to a gene: 4. This chain's CDR3 is CASSPRQGSYEQYF. In DNA form, the CDR3 reads TGTGCCAGCAGCCCGAGACAGGGCTCCTACGAGCAGTACTTC.

J is TRBJ1-2 and V is TRBV5-1, with 11 positions matching TRBD1. There are 16 residues in the CDR3. V shed 4 bases and J 2 bases; nucleotides not matched to a gene: 7. Germline V CDR1 and CDR2: SGHRS, YFSETQ. The CDR3 DNA sequence: TGCGCCAGCAGCACCTCCGGGACAGGGGGAAACTATGGCTACACCTTC. Protein product: CASSTSGTGGNYGYTF. The complete variable domain, with remaining parts taken from reference TRBV5-1 and TRBJ1-2, reads KAGVTQTPRYLIKTRGQQVTLSCSPISGHRSVSWYQQTPGQGLQFLFEYFSETQRNKGNFPGRFSGRQFSNSRSEMNVSTLELGDSALYLCASSTSGTGGNYGYTFGSGTRLTVV.

The chain uses TRBV7-9 and TRBJ2-7; TRBD2 matches 10 bases. Trimming cost V 5 bases and J 4 bases; bases outside gene matches: 8. CDR3 length: 15 amino acids. The germline gives CDR1 SEHNR, CDR2 FQNEAQ (reference sequence). The CDR3: CASSDSGRTIYEQYF. CDR3 nucleotide sequence: TGTGCCAGCAGCGATAGCGGGAGGACTATTTACGAGCAGTACTTC.

For this clone: The identical CDR3 is also encoded by other nucleotide sequences in the sample. The chain has TRBV11-2 and TRBJ1-4, with 8 bases that match TRBD1. Per germline, CDR1 SGHAT and CDR2 FQNNGV. The CDR3 length is 16 residues. Germline trimming cut 1 base from V and 0 bases from J; bases unmatched to any gene: 1. Here the CDR3 reads CASSLVTGATNEKLFF. CDR3 DNA sequence: TGTGCCAGCAGCTTAGTGACAGGGGCAACTAATGAAAAACTGTTTTTT.

The chain employs TRBV2 and TRBJ2-2; unclear D gene. This CDR3 is 14 amino acids long. Germline V gene data show CDR1 as SNHLY and CDR2 as FYNNEI. V lost 2 bases and J 5 bases, leaving 9 bases between the germline ends. The CDR3 DNA reads TGTGCCAGCAGTGAAAGTGTTGGTACCGGGGAGCTGTTTTTT. Protein: CASSESVGTGELFF. Variable domain in full (rest from reference TRBV2 and TRBJ2-2): EPEVTQTPSHQVTQMGQEVILRCVPISNHLYFYWYRQILGQKVEFLVSFYNNEISEKSEIFDDQFSVERPDGSNFTLKIRSTKLEDSAMYFCASSESVGTGELFFGEGSRLTVL.

V is TRBV5-4 and J is TRBJ2-7, with 12 bases fitting TRBD2. Germline CDR1 is SGHNT and CDR2 is YYREEE (reference sequence). This CDR3 comprises 17 residues. With 1 base clipped from V and 9 bases from J, the junction kept 14 bases outside the gene matches. CDR3 residues: CASSLKRQTSGGDGQYF. The CDR3 DNA sequence: TGTGCCAGCAGCTTGAAGAGACAGACTAGCGGGGGCGACGGGCAGTACTTC.

The chain couples TRBV15 to TRBJ2-3; D possibly corresponds to TRBD2 (6 bases). V lost 5 bases, J lost 2 bases, and 14 bases lay in between. Germline CDR1 and CDR2: LNHNV and YYDKDF (reference sequence). The CDR3 runs 15 residues. Here the CDR3 DNA reads TGTGCCACCAGCCAAGGACTAAACCCCACAGATACGCAGTATTTT. Amino acid sequence: CATSQGLNPTDTQYF.

In this sample, this clone turned up once. V is TRBV29-1 and J is TRBJ2-2; 7 positions match TRBD1. This CDR3 has 17 residues. The junction had 13 bases not matched to a gene; V was cut back by 6 bases and J by 0 bases. Germline V CDR1 and CDR2: SQVTM, ANQGSEA. DNA for the CDR3: TGCAGCGTGGCCCTCCAGGGGGTAATTTCGAACACCGGGGAGCTGTTTTTT. Its translation is CSVALQGVISNTGELFF.

The chain recombines TRBV6-6 with TRBJ1-2; D gene ambiguous. CDR1 and CDR2 (germline): MNHNY, SVGAGI (reference sequence). V shed 3 bases and J shed 2 bases, with 7 bases lying between them. CDR3 length equals 13 residues. In DNA form, the CDR3 reads TGTGCCAGCAGTTATGGGGAGAACTATGGCTACACCTTC. Translating it yields CASSYGENYGYTF.

The chain joins TRBV4-1 to TRBJ2-2; 11 bases fit TRBD2. The V segment lost 0 bases and the J segment 6 bases; nucleotides outside the gene matches: 12. CDR1 and CDR2 (germline): MGHRA, YSYEKL. This CDR3 comprises 19 residues. CDR3 amino acids: CASSQDQDSGRARSGELFF. The CDR3 DNA sequence: TGCGCCAGCAGCCAAGATCAAGATAGCGGGAGGGCCAGGTCCGGGGAGCTGTTTTTT.

Here the CDR3 DNA reads TGCGCCAGCAGCTTGGACCGAGGGACAGGGATTAACTATGGCTACACCTTC. Translation gives CASSLDRGTGINYGYTF. This chain joins TRBV5-1 and TRBJ1-2; 9 bases fit TRBD1. The CDR3 spans 17 residues. CDR1 and CDR2 (germline): SGHRS, YFSETQ. Trimming cost V 0 bases and J 1 base; bases outside gene matches: 7.